Detailed here is one T cell receptor beta chain. Its cognate antigen is unknown. As TCR cDNA was made by 5'RACE template switching, a universal primer site and UMIs were added. TCRdb independently ran MiXCR on the 5' RACE reads; one entry per CDR3 protein. The repertoire holds hundreds of thousands of distinct CDR3 sequences, with about 14% as singletons. The data originate from a study of T cells after yellow fever vaccination. The overall study: Researchers used SMART-Seq v4 Ultra Low Input to prepare fractions that had low cell numbers.

In germline, CDR1 is LNHNV, CDR2 YYDKDF (reference sequence). The CDR3 runs to 12 residues. The V and J ends lost 8 bases and 0 bases respectively, with 5 bases between them. Study-level results: Booster samples showed a return of most primary-vaccination clones (about 97% CD4, 80% to 90% CD8).

The chain recombines TRBV15 with TRBJ1-5; no clear D. Sequenced here: PBMCs, sampled on the day of the yellow fever booster vaccination. The TCR originated in a man aged 25 to 40 who received the YFV17D yellow fever vaccine. The DNA for the CDR3 is TGTGCCACCTCATCTAGCAATCAGCCCCAGCATTTT. Protein product: CATSSSNQPQHF.